This section outlines one T cell receptor beta chain sequence together with its context. Its specificity is not known. The identical CDR3 is also encoded by other nucleotide sequences in the sample. As every portion of the isolated RNA was reverse transcribed, the sequencing read expressed TCRB transcripts. Assay used: immunoSEQ multiplex PCR; TCRdb lists only in-frame clones, some missing. Here the sample spans hundreds of thousands of clones, 15% to 18% being singletons. The data derive from a study of beta chain features in type 1 diabetes. Study context: There was similarity between patients and healthy donors in age, gender and cell yields. Study-level results: Reduced insertions and increased deletions marked VDJ junctions in type 1 diabetes patients.

Sequencing input: naive CD4+ T cells from blood. The sequence was obtained from a man aged 18 to 30 in good health.

The CDR3 coding sequence is TGTGCCAGCAGCCCTCGTCCTAGCACAGATACGCAGTATTTT. Translating gives CASSPRPSTDTQYF. The V and J genes are TRBV9 and TRBJ2-3; no firm D call. Between the trimmed V and J ends, which lost 4 bases and 0 bases, there was a span of 9 bases. The germline V gene encodes CDR1 SGDLS and CDR2 YYNGEE. The CDR3 is 14 amino acids.